This T cell receptor beta chain was identified in a study of T-cell reconstitution after alpha-beta-depleted transplantation in children. The germline V gene has CDR1 MNHNS and CDR2 SASEGT. Losses at the gene ends were 5 bases for V and 9 bases for J; bases not matched to a gene: 12. This CDR3 is 16 amino acids long. This clonotype was counted ten times or more. As yet, its antigen is unknown. General study results and limits: Elevated TCRbeta diversity at day 60 was traced, in some patients, to surviving recipient T cells and thymic progenitors. T-cell numbers and diversity, one year after transplant, stemmed largely from T cells that were newly produced. Several hundred rapidly expanded clones from non-depleted graft cells reportedly supplied alpha-beta T cells about two months post-transplant.

It was with unique molecular identifiers that the TCRbeta library was prepared. TCRdb ran MiXCR on the PCR reads and lists one entry per CDR3 protein. Among 750,000 to 950,000 distinct CDR3 sequences listed, around 17% were seen once. The chain is built from TRBV6-1 and TRBJ2-1; 11 nucleotides match TRBD2. Sequencing was performed on PBMCs, mostly from graft donor cells, taken 360 days after TCRalphabeta/CD19-depleted stem cell transplant. This clonotype was sampled from a male patient aged 10 to 17 who had a stem cell transplant for acute lymphoblastic leukemia, so the T cells may come from the graft donor. CDR3 DNA sequence: TGTGCCAGCAGTAAGTCTGGGACTAGCGGTAGAATTGAGCAGTTCTTC. Translating gives CASSKSGTSGRIEQFF.